This T cell receptor (beta chain) was sequenced for a study of T cells in Graves' hyperthyroidism and ophthalmopathy. Study summary: Pretreatment peripheral blood was obtained at initial diagnosis.

What was amplified from RNA transcripts were TCR beta CDR3 regions. A first-round RT-PCR of the TCR CDR3 used the HTBI primer set. MiXCR, applied by TCRdb to the multiplex PCR reads, yields one record per CDR3 protein. The sample carries around 500,000 distinct CDR3 sequences, about 15% recorded once. The CDR3 covers 15 residues. Unmatched junction bases numbered 3, after V lost 5 bases and J lost 2 bases. Germline loops: CDR1 KGHSH, CDR2 LQKENI. This clonotype occurred many times. The sequence was obtained from a woman aged 35 to 49 with Graves' hyperthyroidism. The sequenced sample consisted of blood. The gene calls are TRBV18 and TRBJ2-6; 7 bases map to TRBD1. The DNA of the CDR3 is TGTGCCAGCTCATTTGGACAGGCTGGGGCCAACGTCCTGACTTTC. It is translated as CASSFGQAGANVLTF.